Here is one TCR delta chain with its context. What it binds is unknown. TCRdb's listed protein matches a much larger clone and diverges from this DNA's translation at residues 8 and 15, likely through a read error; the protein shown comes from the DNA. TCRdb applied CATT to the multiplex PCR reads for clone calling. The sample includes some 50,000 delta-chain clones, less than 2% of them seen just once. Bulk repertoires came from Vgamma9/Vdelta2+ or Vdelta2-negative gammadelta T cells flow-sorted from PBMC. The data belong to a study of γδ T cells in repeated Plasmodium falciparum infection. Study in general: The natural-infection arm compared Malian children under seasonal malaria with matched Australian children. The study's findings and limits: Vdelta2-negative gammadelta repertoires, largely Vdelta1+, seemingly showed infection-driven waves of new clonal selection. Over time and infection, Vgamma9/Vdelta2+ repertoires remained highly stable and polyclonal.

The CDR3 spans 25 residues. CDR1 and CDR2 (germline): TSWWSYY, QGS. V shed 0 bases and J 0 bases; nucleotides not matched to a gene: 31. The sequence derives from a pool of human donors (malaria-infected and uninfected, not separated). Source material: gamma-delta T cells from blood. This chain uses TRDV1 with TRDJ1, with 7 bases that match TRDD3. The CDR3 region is CALGELVQRLTSTGVLIAYTDKLIF. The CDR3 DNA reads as TGTGCTCTTGGGGAACTAGTGCAACGCCTCACGAGTACTGGGGTTCTTATCGCTTACACCGATAAACTCATCTTT.